What follows are 18 T cell receptor beta chains derived from one specimen sequenced in a study of cytomegalovirus exposure and HLA in healthy donors. The PCR used 60 Vbeta and 13 Jbeta primers. Measured with immunoSEQ multiplex PCR; TCRdb has only the in-frame clones, and not every one. The table records around 200,000 clones, 82% of them present only once. The sequencing sample was made of PBMCs. The receptors were sampled from a middle-aged woman in good health and CMV-seronegative.

The chain couples TRBV19 to TRBJ2-3; 8 nucleotides agree with TRBD2. The V and J ends lost 3 bases and 2 bases, in that order; junction bases with no gene match: 10. CDR1 is LNHDA and CDR2 is SQIVND in the germline V gene (reference sequence). The length of the CDR3 is 17 residues. The CDR3 sequence is CASSMVGGRYLTDTQYF. CDR3 in DNA: TGTGCCAGTAGTATGGTAGGCGGGAGGTACCTCACAGATACGCAGTATTTT.

This clone was found a few times. This chain uses TRBV6-4 with TRBJ2-1, with TRBD2 matching 11 bases. This CDR3 is 16 amino acids long. Trimming removed 0 bases from V and 3 bases from J; junction bases left unmatched: 1. Germline V gene sequence: CDR1 MRHNA, CDR2 SNTAGT. This CDR3 is CASSDSTSGDYNEQFF. CDR3 coding DNA: TGTGCCAGCAGTGACTCGACTAGCGGGGACTACAATGAGCAGTTCTTC.

The chain employs TRBV5-4 and TRBJ2-1; perhaps TRBD1 as D (6 bases). The CDR3 contains 15 residues. Germline lookup yields CDR1 SGHNT and CDR2 YYREEE (reference sequence). Trimming took 5 bases from V and 5 from J, leaving 17 bases between them. The CDR3 nucleotides read TGTGCCAGCAGTCTCGTCGGACAGCTCCACAATGAGCAGTTCTTC. The encoded protein is CASSLVGQLHNEQFF.

This CDR3 reads CASSPLGRGPGNEQFF. CDR3 bases: TGTGCCAGCAGCCCTCTCGGGCGGGGCCCAGGGAATGAGCAGTTCTTC. The chain employs TRBV4-2 and TRBJ2-1; D may be TRBD2 (6 bases). Germline V gene sequence: CDR1 LGHNA, CDR2 YNFKEQ. CDR3 length equals 16 residues. V lost 4 bases to trimming and J lost 7 bases, with 20 bases between them.

The chain couples TRBV7-3 to TRBJ2-3; 8 bases align to TRBD2. With V trimmed by 5 bases and J by 0 bases, 4 bases remained unmatched. The CDR3 has 15 amino acids. The germline V gene has CDR1 SGHTA and CDR2 FQGTGA. The DNA of the CDR3 is TGTGCCAGCAGCGTTAGCGGGGTTAGCACAGATACGCAGTATTTT. Its protein is CASSVSGVSTDTQYF.

This rearrangement joins TRBV7-9 to TRBJ1-1, with no clear D. This CDR3 has 14 residues. Germline lookup yields CDR1 SEHNR and CDR2 FQNEAQ (reference sequence). Trimming took 2 bases from V and 1 from J, leaving 8 bases between them. The CDR3 sequence is CASSLKAGNTEAFF. CDR3 DNA: TGTGCCAGCAGCTTAAAAGCAGGGAACACTGAAGCTTTCTTT.

The chain recombines TRBV5-1 with TRBJ1-2, with 9 positions matching TRBD1. CDR1 and CDR2 from the germline V gene are SGHRS and YFSETQ. The CDR3 runs to 14 residues. Trimming removed 5 bases from V and 8 bases from J; junction bases left unmatched: 10. The CDR3 protein is CASSKRDRELGYTF. Written as DNA, the CDR3 is TGCGCCAGCAGTAAAAGGGACAGGGAATTGGGCTACACCTTC.

This chain links TRBV19 with TRBJ1-1; no clear D gene. V was cut by 3 bases and J by 4 bases, with 6 bases left in between. Germline V gene data show CDR1 as LNHDA and CDR2 as SQIVND (reference sequence). This CDR3 spans 12 amino acids. CDR3: CASSMSRTEAFF. The DNA for the CDR3 is TGTGCCAGTAGTATGTCTCGCACTGAAGCTTTCTTT.

The chain links TRBV10-3 to TRBJ2-7; perhaps TRBD2 as D (6 bases). CDR1 and CDR2 from the germline V gene are ENHRY and SYGVKD. This CDR3 spans 15 amino acids. Trimming removed 10 bases from V and 0 bases from J, with 19 bases in between. CDR3 sequence: CATEPGTSSSYEQYF. Here the CDR3 DNA reads TGTGCCACCGAGCCCGGGACTTCAAGCTCCTACGAGCAGTACTTC.

The rearrangement links TRBV5-4 to TRBJ2-5; 12 bases are a match to TRBD2. The germline V gene encodes CDR1 SGHNT and CDR2 YYREEE (reference sequence). There are 14 residues in the CDR3. Trimming took 5 bases from V and 4 from J; bases not matched to a gene: 3. The CDR3 coding sequence is TGTGCCAGCAGTCCGGGACTAGCGGGAGAGACCCAGTACTTC. Encoded protein: CASSPGLAGETQYF.

The chain carries TRBV19 and TRBJ1-5, with TRBD1 matching over 7 bases. Germline trimming cut 6 bases from V and 1 base from J; bases unmatched to any gene: 6. Per germline, CDR1 LNHDA and CDR2 SQIVND (reference sequence). This CDR3 spans 15 amino acids. CDR3 in DNA: TGTGCCAGTAGGATCGCAGGGGGGAGCAATCAGCCCCAGCATTTT. Its protein product is CASRIAGGSNQPQHF. Full variable domain (remainder filled in from reference TRBV19 and TRBJ1-5): DGGITQSPKYLFRKEGQNVTLSCEQNLNHDAMYWYRQDPGQGLRLIYYSQIVNDFQKGDIAEGYSVSREKKESFPLTVTSAQKNPTAFYLCASRIAGGSNQPQHFGDGTRLSIL.

The rearrangement joins TRBV2 to TRBJ1-3; 9 bases fit TRBD1. CDR1 is SNHLY and CDR2 is FYNNEI in the germline V gene. Losses at the gene ends were 6 bases for V and 7 bases for J; bases not matched to a gene: 19. CDR3 length: 18 amino acids. CDR3 region: CASRVRGLNRGLGNTIYF. The CDR3 DNA reads as TGTGCCAGCAGGGTTCGGGGATTGAACAGGGGGCTCGGGAACACCATATATTTT.

The V gene is TRBV27, the J gene TRBJ2-7, with 9 bases fitting TRBD2. CDR1 and CDR2 (germline): MNHEY, SMNVEV (reference sequence). With 4 bases clipped from V and 4 bases from J, the junction kept 8 bases outside the gene matches. This CDR3 comprises 15 residues. The CDR3 nucleotides are TGTGCCAGCAGTTCGGGTTGGGCGGGAGGGTACGAGCAGTACTTC. Protein sequence: CASSSGWAGGYEQYF.

This clone was found once. V gene TRBV10-2 combines with J gene TRBJ2-5; 13 bases are a match to TRBD2. The CDR3 length is 14 residues. Germline V CDR1 and CDR2: WSHSY, SAAADI. V lost 10 bases to trimming and J lost 7 bases; unmatched junction nucleotides: 9. For the CDR3, the DNA is TGCGCCACCAGGGAGACTAGCGGGAGGATGACCCAGTACTTC. Encoded protein: CATRETSGRMTQYF.

The J gene is TRBJ2-1, the V gene TRBV29-1; D ambiguous. Germline lookup yields CDR1 SQVTM and CDR2 ANQGSEA. V dropped 4 bases and J dropped 3 bases, with 10 bases sitting between them. The CDR3 is made up of 13 amino acids. CDR3 protein: CSVARSGYNEQFF. The CDR3 coding sequence is TGCAGCGTTGCTAGATCCGGCTACAATGAGCAGTTCTTC.

This clone turned up a few times. The rearrangement uses TRBV7-9 and TRBJ1-2; TRBD1 aligns across 9 bases. J lost 3 bases, V lost 1 base, and 12 bases had no gene match. Per germline, CDR1 SEHNR and CDR2 FQNEAQ (reference sequence). The CDR3 has 18 amino acids. The CDR3 nucleotides read TGTGCCAGCAGCTTAGACTGGCCCACAGGGGGCGTGGACTATGGCTACACCTTC. Translated: CASSLDWPTGGVDYGYTF. Filled out from reference TRBV7-9 and TRBJ1-2, the complete variable domain reads DTGVSQNPRHKITKRGQNVTFRCDPISEHNRLYWYRQTLGQGPEFLTYFQNEAQLEKSRLLSDRFSAERPKGSFSTLEIQRTEQGDSAMYLCASSLDWPTGGVDYGYTFGSGTRLTVV.

V is TRBV2 and J is TRBJ1-1; 7 nucleotides match TRBD1. J gave up 4 bases and V 8 bases, and 1 base lay outside the gene matches. Germline V gives CDR1 SNHLY, CDR2 FYNNEI. This CDR3 spans 11 amino acids. The CDR3 loop reads CASSGGTEAFF. In nucleotides, the CDR3 is TGTGCCAGCTCAGGGGGCACTGAAGCTTTCTTT.

V usage is TRBV28 and J usage is TRBJ1-4; 10 nucleotides line up with TRBD1. Germline V CDR1 and CDR2: MDHEN, SYDVKM. The CDR3 consists of 14 residues. The V segment lost 10 bases and the J segment 10 bases; nucleotides outside the gene matches: 12. The CDR3 sequence is CATEKGQGTGKLFF. Written as DNA, the CDR3 is TGTGCCACGGAAAAGGGACAGGGGACGGGAAAACTGTTTTTT.